Listed below are T cell receptor beta chains from one sample, sequenced in a study of blood T cell repertoires in COVID-19. Using immunoSEQ multiplex PCR, the repertoire was profiled, and TCRdb retains in-frame clones only, with some absent. The profile shows 200,000 to 300,000 clones, about nine tenths of them singletons. The source material was peripheral blood. These receptors were taken from a man in his sixties who had recovered from COVID-19. Both conserved end residues are part of each CDR3. Each record gives: CDR3 protein, J gene, V gene.

CDR3: CASTDGAGGNYEQYF
J: TRBJ2-7
V: TRBV6-5

CDR3: CATSDRLAGGPYQETQYF
J: TRBJ2-5
V: TRBV24-1

CDR3: CATSDFRGGFHNEQFF
J: TRBJ2-1
V: TRBV24-1

CDR3: CASSSNSYNEQFF
J: TRBJ2-1
V: TRBV3-1/TRBV3-2

CDR3: CASSPVQGRVEKLFF
J: TRBJ1-4
V: TRBV5-1

CDR3: CASSQRRTDSYEQYF
J: TRBJ2-7
V: TRBV3-1/TRBV3-2

CDR3: CASSPDGFYGYTF
J: TRBJ1-2
V: TRBV5-1

CDR3: CASSSDRVNQPQHF
J: TRBJ1-5
V: TRBV7-9

CDR3: CASSPGTRSRGAGELFF
J: TRBJ2-2
V: TRBV5-4

CDR3: CASSLRDFGELFF
J: TRBJ2-2
V: TRBV5-4

CDR3: CASSPGGTDTQYF
J: TRBJ2-3
V: TRBV5-1

CDR3: CASSSGLPETQYF
J: TRBJ2-5
V: TRBV27

CDR3: CASSLIGQKFSGANVLTF
J: TRBJ2-6
V: TRBV27

CDR3: CSASRRGGLETQYF
J: TRBJ2-5
V: TRBV20-1

CDR3: CAWSVPTNTGELFF
J: TRBJ2-2
V: TRBV30

CDR3: CASSRQGEREKLFF
J: TRBJ1-4
V: TRBV5-1

CDR3: CASSPQTTGGFSGELFF
J: TRBJ2-2
V: TRBV18

CDR3: CAWSGHRGRYGYTF
J: TRBJ1-2
V: TRBV30

CDR3: CAISPNGAGGSTDTQYF
J: TRBJ2-3
V: TRBV10-3

CDR3: CASSYPGTQYF
J: TRBJ2-5
V: TRBV6-5

CDR3: CASSILHSGTDTQYF
J: TRBJ2-3
V: TRBV19

CDR3: CASSEPAGPTTDTQYF
J: TRBJ2-3
V: TRBV10-2

CDR3: CASSLVITGQWGYTF
J: TRBJ1-2
V: TRBV5-1

CDR3: CASSAPGWGQGALEAFF
J: TRBJ1-1
V: TRBV27

CDR3: CASSWPGQGLGYTF
J: TRBJ1-2
V: TRBV5-1

CDR3: CASSLTQGGQPQHF
J: TRBJ1-5
V: TRBV28

CDR3: CASSGTNDNEQFF
J: TRBJ2-1
V: TRBV10-1

CDR3: CASSEDNGGFETQYF
J: TRBJ2-5
V: TRBV2

CDR3: CASSFVGISASGANVLTF
J: TRBJ2-6
V: TRBV5-1

CDR3: CASSQGATRVNEQFF
J: TRBJ2-1
V: TRBV7-9

CDR3: CASSPFVYEQYF
J: TRBJ2-7
V: TRBV12-3/TRBV12-4

CDR3: CASSLKGGRAEAFF
J: TRBJ1-1
V: TRBV7-9

CDR3: CASSWTANYGYTF
J: TRBJ1-2
V: TRBV12-3/TRBV12-4

CDR3: CAISGTEYEQYF
J: TRBJ2-7
V: TRBV10-3

CDR3: CASRRTVTDNSPLHF
J: TRBJ1-6
V: TRBV6-5

CDR3: CASKEGNTDTQYF
J: TRBJ2-3
V: TRBV25-1

CDR3: CASSHPPGRGYTF
J: TRBJ1-2
V: TRBV3-1/TRBV3-2

CDR3: CSVEDRATETQYF
J: TRBJ2-5
V: TRBV29-1

CDR3: CASSLLRDSGYGYTF
J: TRBJ1-2
V: TRBV5-1

CDR3: CASSLAMGANGYTF
J: TRBJ1-2
V: TRBV5-4